This T cell receptor beta chain came from a study of T cell repertoires in cytomegalovirus infection. Study details: CMV infection together with matching HLA type was indicated by public TCR beta signatures.

Study-wide points: What dominated the ex vivo response were HLA-C-restricted CMV-specific TCR beta clonotypes.

Germline V gives CDR1 MNHEY, CDR2 SVGAGI. This CDR3 is 16 amino acids long. J lost 3 bases, V lost 4 bases, and 8 bases had no gene match. There are a few counts of this clonotype. Antigen: not known. TCRdb used MiXCR to reprocess the reads, holding one entry per CDR3 protein. The sample contains more than 50,000 distinct CDR3 sequences, 25% to 40% of which appear only once. The chain combines TRBV6-5 with TRBJ1-5; TRBD1 aligns across 8 bases. The receptor's source is a human donor in good health (CMV status not recorded). Some clones in this sample may be carry-over from other donors' samples. Sequenced: PBMCs, sequenced either directly or after in vitro stimulation (not recorded which). The CDR3 protein is CASSLRQGRTNQPQHF. As DNA, the CDR3 is TGTGCCAGCAGTTTGCGACAGGGGCGAACCAATCAGCCCCAGCATTTT.